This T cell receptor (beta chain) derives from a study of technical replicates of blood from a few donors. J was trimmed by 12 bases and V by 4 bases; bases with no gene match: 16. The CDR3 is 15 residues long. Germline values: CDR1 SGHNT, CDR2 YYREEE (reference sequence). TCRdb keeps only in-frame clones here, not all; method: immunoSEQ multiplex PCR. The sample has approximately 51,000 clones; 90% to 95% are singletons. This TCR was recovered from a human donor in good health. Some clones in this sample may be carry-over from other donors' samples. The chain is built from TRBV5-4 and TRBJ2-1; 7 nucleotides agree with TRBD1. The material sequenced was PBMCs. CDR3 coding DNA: TGTGCCAGCAGCCAGGACAGGAGCACTACGAGGACGCAGTTCTTC. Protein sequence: CASSQDRSTTRTQFF.